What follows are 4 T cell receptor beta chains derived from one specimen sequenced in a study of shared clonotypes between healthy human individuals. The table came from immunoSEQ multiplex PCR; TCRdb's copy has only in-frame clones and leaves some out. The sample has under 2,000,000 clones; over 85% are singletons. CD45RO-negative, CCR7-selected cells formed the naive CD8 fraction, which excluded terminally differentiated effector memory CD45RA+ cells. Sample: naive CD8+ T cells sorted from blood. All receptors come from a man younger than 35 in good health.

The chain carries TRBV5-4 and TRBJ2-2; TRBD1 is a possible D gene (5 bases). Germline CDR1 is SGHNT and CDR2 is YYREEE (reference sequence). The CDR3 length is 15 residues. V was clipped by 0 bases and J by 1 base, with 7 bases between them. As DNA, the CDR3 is TGTGCCAGCAGCTTGGTCCAGGGGAACACCGGGGAGCTGTTTTTT. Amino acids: CASSLVQGNTGELFF. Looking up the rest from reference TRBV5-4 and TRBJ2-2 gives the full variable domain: ETGVTQSPTHLIKTRGQQVTLRCSSQSGHNTVSWYQQALGQGPQFIFQYYREEENGRGNFPPRFSGLQFPNYSSELNVNALELDDSALYLCASSLVQGNTGELFFGEGSRLTVL.

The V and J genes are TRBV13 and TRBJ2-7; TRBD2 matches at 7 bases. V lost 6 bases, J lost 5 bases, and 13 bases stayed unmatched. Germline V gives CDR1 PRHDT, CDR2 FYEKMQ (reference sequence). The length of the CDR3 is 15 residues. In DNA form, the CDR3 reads TGTGCCAGCAGTTACGCGGGAGTTTCAGGCCACGAGCAGTACTTC. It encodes CASSYAGVSGHEQYF.

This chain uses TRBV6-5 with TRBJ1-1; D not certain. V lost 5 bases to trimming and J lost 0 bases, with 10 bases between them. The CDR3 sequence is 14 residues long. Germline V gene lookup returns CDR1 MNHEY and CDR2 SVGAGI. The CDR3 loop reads CASSPFSMNTEAFF. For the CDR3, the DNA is TGTGCCAGCAGTCCCTTCTCTATGAACACTGAAGCTTTCTTT.

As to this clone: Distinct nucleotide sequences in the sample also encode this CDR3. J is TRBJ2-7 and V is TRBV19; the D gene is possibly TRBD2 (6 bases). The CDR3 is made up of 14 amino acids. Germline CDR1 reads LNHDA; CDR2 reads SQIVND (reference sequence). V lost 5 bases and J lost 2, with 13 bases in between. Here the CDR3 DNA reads TGTGCCAGTAGTCCGCGGGACGGAGCCTACGAGCAGTACTTC. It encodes CASSPRDGAYEQYF.